The 27 T cell receptor beta chains listed next were all sequenced from one sample in a study of T cells after yellow fever vaccination. Using its own MiXCR run on the 5' RACE reads, TCRdb lists one record per CDR3 protein. The sample contains roughly 500,000 distinct CDR3 sequences, about 19% of which appear only once. Source: PBMCs, taken 15 days after the yellow fever booster vaccination. The source is a man aged 30 to 45 who received the YFV17D yellow fever vaccine.

J is TRBJ2-3 and V is TRBV14, with D perhaps assigned TRBD1 or TRBD2 (5 bases each). The CDR3 has 15 amino acids. Trimming pared 1 base from V and 4 bases from J, leaving 12 bases between. CDR1 is SGHDN, CDR2 FVKESK, per germline. For the CDR3, the DNA is TGTGCCAGCAGCCAAGGTCTCAGGGACGCAGATACGCAGTATTTT. Translated, it gives CASSQGLRDADTQYF.

V is TRBV7-9 and J is TRBJ2-2; perhaps TRBD2 as D (5 bases). This CDR3 region has 15 residues. The V gene lost 6 bases and the J gene lost 0 bases, with 11 bases spanning the gap. Per the germline V gene, CDR1 is SEHNR and CDR2 is FQNEAQ (reference sequence). The CDR3 sequence: CASSPSGANTGELFF. CDR3 sequence (DNA): TGTGCCAGCAGTCCCAGCGGAGCGAACACCGGGGAGCTGTTTTTT.

This chain joins TRBV3-1 and TRBJ2-7; the match to TRBD1 covers 11 bases. Germline loops: CDR1 LGHDT, CDR2 YNNKEL (reference sequence). This CDR3 has 16 amino acids. The V segment lost 3 bases and the J segment 3 bases; nucleotides outside the gene matches: 7. The CDR3 loop is CASSQSRTGGNYEQYF. The CDR3 coding sequence is TGTGCCAGCAGCCAGAGTCGGACAGGGGGCAACTACGAGCAGTACTTC.

This clonotype was picked up a small number of times. The CDR3 sequence is CSASLWTAYQETQYF. The CDR3 DNA reads as TGCAGTGCTTCCCTATGGACGGCTTACCAAGAGACCCAGTACTTC. The genes are TRBV20-1 and TRBJ2-5, with D uncertain. The CDR3 covers 15 residues. Germline lookup yields CDR1 DFQATT and CDR2 SNEGSKA (reference sequence). The V end was cut by 5 bases, the J end by 0 bases, with 16 bases between.

This clonotype was detected only a few times. The genes are TRBV29-1 and TRBJ1-5; D not certain. Trimming cost V 4 bases and J 3 bases, with 7 bases left between them. The CDR3 totals 12 residues. Germline V gene lookup returns CDR1 SQVTM and CDR2 ANQGSEA. CDR3 bases: TGCAGCGTTGGTGGGGACAATCAGCCCCAGCATTTT. It yields the protein CSVGGDNQPQHF.

CDR3 residues: CATSSLAGGTDTQYF. DNA for the CDR3: TGTGCCACCAGCAGTCTAGCGGGAGGCACAGATACGCAGTATTTT. The chain combines TRBV15 with TRBJ2-3, with TRBD2 matching 10 bases. The ends lost 3 bases at V and 1 base at J; junction bases unmatched: 1. The CDR3 has 15 residues. Germline CDR1 is LNHNV and CDR2 is YYDKDF (reference sequence).

This clonotype was counted between two and nine times. The rearrangement joins TRBV28 to TRBJ1-2; the D is unclear. Germline values: CDR1 MDHEN, CDR2 SYDVKM. CDR3 size: 13 residues. The V gene lost 3 bases and the J gene lost 7 bases, with 12 bases spanning the gap. CDR3 coding DNA: TGTGCCAGCAGTTTGGCGTCAGCAGCTGGCTACACCTTC. It codes for CASSLASAAGYTF.

The V and J genes are TRBV28 and TRBJ1-2; the match to TRBD1 covers 11 bases. Germline-derived CDR1 and CDR2 are MDHEN and SYDVKM. The CDR3 is made up of 16 amino acids. The V gene end was trimmed by 3 bases and the J gene end by 1 base; junction bases not matched to a gene: 4. This chain's CDR3 is CASSLPGQGGNYGYTF. The CDR3 nucleotides read TGTGCCAGCAGTTTGCCGGGACAGGGGGGTAACTATGGCTACACCTTC.

This clonotype has a handful of counts. Here the CDR3 DNA reads TGCAGTGCACAAAGGCCGGGACTATCACCCTACAATGAGCAGTTCTTC. It translates to CSAQRPGLSPYNEQFF. V and J are TRBV20-1 and TRBJ2-1; TRBD2 aligns across 7 bases. V lost 6 bases and J lost 2; bases outside the gene matches: 13. The CDR3 covers 16 residues. CDR1 and CDR2 from the germline V gene are DFQATT and SNEGSKA (reference sequence).

This clonotype was seen only a few times. CDR3 residues: CASRKTSGYEQYF. The CDR3 coding sequence is TGTGCCAGCAGGAAGACTAGCGGCTACGAGCAGTACTTC. The genes are TRBV6-2 or TRBV6-3 and TRBJ2-7, with TRBD2 matching over 9 bases. The CDR3 is 13 residues long. The ends lost 6 bases at V and 3 bases at J; junction bases unmatched: 3. Germline CDR1 reads MNHEY; CDR2 reads SVGEGT.

The chain recombines TRBV20-1 with TRBJ2-1; 13 nucleotides agree with TRBD2. Germline V gene data show CDR1 as DFQATT and CDR2 as SNEGSKA (reference sequence). The CDR3 extends over 15 amino acids. The V and J ends lost 5 bases and 3 bases, in that order; junction bases with no gene match: 4. CDR3 sequence (DNA): TGCAGTGCTGTGGGACTAGCGGGATACTACAATGAGCAGTTCTTC. Protein: CSAVGLAGYYNEQFF.

In this sample, this clonotype turned up a few times. The gene calls are TRBV5-1 and TRBJ2-1; D is perhaps TRBD1 (6 bases). From germline, CDR1 is SGHRS and CDR2 YFSETQ. This CDR3 has 15 residues. The V end was cut by 4 bases, the J end by 9 bases, with 20 bases between. CDR3 loop: CASSGGQRIDPEQFF. The CDR3 DNA reads TGCGCCAGCAGCGGGGGACAAAGAATAGACCCTGAGCAGTTCTTC. The whole variable domain, remainder taken from reference TRBV5-1 and TRBJ2-1, is KAGVTQTPRYLIKTRGQQVTLSCSPISGHRSVSWYQQTPGQGLQFLFEYFSETQRNKGNFPGRFSGRQFSNSRSEMNVSTLELGDSALYLCASSGGQRIDPEQFFGPGTRLTVL.

This clonotype occurred a few times. The chain uses TRBV6-2 or TRBV6-3 and TRBJ2-7, with no clear D. The CDR3 runs 12 residues. Germline V gives CDR1 MNHEY, CDR2 SVGEGT. V lost 4 bases, J lost 10 bases, and 14 bases lay in between. The CDR3 DNA is TGTGCCAGCAGTTCGTCTTATCTCGAACAGTACTTC. As protein: CASSSSYLEQYF.

The table lists this clonotype with many counts. The chain is built from TRBV5-1 and TRBJ2-5, with 8 bases lining up with TRBD1. V lost 4 bases and J lost 4; bases outside the gene matches: 6. This CDR3 has 14 residues. CDR1 and CDR2 (germline): SGHRS, YFSETQ. The CDR3 bases are TGCGCCAGCAGCAGTGGACAGGGCCGAGAGACCCAGTACTTC. Its protein is CASSSGQGRETQYF.

The table lists this clonotype with a count of one. This rearrangement joins TRBV18 to TRBJ2-5, with a tentative D call TRBD1 (6 bases). The CDR3 has 14 residues. The V gene's germline CDR1 is KGHSH and CDR2 LQKENI. V lost 1 base and J 9 bases, leaving 15 bases between the germline ends. This chain's CDR3 is CASSPLSVRGAQYF. CDR3 nucleotides: TGTGCCAGCTCACCACTCTCAGTCAGGGGCGCCCAGTACTTC.

This clonotype was seen a few times. The V gene is TRBV7-9, the J gene TRBJ2-6; D is undetermined. The V end was cut by 4 bases, the J end by 0 bases, with 10 bases between. CDR1 is SEHNR and CDR2 is FQNEAQ in the germline V gene (reference sequence). The CDR3 consists of 16 residues. In nucleotides, the CDR3 is TGTGCCAGCAGCTCTGACGGATTCTCTGGGGCCAACGTCCTGACTTTC. It translates to CASSSDGFSGANVLTF.

About this clonotype: Compared with germline, one end of the junction differs, possibly owing to a read error. This sequence joins TRBV20-1 and TRBJ2-2; 7 bases line up with TRBD2. Looked up from germline, CDR1 is DFQATT and CDR2 is SNEGSKA (reference sequence). This CDR3 is built from 16 residues. This chain's CDR3 is CCARDPSGFSTGELFF. For the CDR3, the DNA is TGCTGTGCTAGAGATCCTAGCGGTTTTTCCACCGGGGAGCTGTTTTTT.

This sequence joins TRBV6-2 or TRBV6-3 and TRBJ2-7, with D hard to call. Looked up from germline, CDR1 is MNHEY and CDR2 is SVGEGT. The CDR3 covers 12 residues. With 6 bases removed from V and 3 bases from J, the gap between germline ends came to 9 bases. CDR3 bases: TGTGCCAGCAGAACCTCGCACTACGAGCAGTACTTC. This encodes CASRTSHYEQYF.

V and J are TRBV28 and TRBJ1-5; 8 nucleotides agree with TRBD1. The CDR3 runs to 15 residues. Per the germline V gene, CDR1 is MDHEN and CDR2 is SYDVKM. Losses at the gene ends were 6 bases for V and 5 bases for J; bases not matched to a gene: 9. The CDR3 sequence: CASSLLTGGYQPQHF. The CDR3 coding sequence is TGTGCCAGCAGCCTACTCACAGGGGGTTATCAGCCCCAGCATTTT. Drawing the rest from reference TRBV28 and TRBJ1-5, the complete variable domain is DVKVTQSSRYLVKRTGEKVFLECVQDMDHENMFWYRQDPGLGLRLIYFSYDVKMKEKGDIPEGYSVSREKKERFSLILESASTNQTSMYLCASSLLTGGYQPQHFGDGTRLSIL.

This rearrangement joins TRBV14 to TRBJ2-3; D may correspond to TRBD1 or TRBD2 (5 bases each). Germline V CDR1 and CDR2: SGHDN, FVKESK. The ends were cut back, 2 bases at V and 6 bases at J, with 12 bases in the middle. The CDR3 sequence is 14 residues long. DNA of the CDR3: TGTGCCAGCAGCCAACATCCGGGGCGGGATACGCAGTATTTT. Amino acids: CASSQHPGRDTQYF.

The V gene is TRBV12-3 or TRBV12-4, the J gene TRBJ2-2; 7 bases map to TRBD2. CDR3 length: 15 residues. J was trimmed by 0 bases and V by 11 bases; bases with no gene match: 9. The CDR3 here is CAGRGVGPNTGELFF. CDR3 nucleotides: TGTGCCGGTCGGGGGGTTGGCCCGAACACCGGGGAGCTGTTTTTT.

The chain couples TRBV20-1 to TRBJ2-7; 7 bases agree with TRBD2. This CDR3 region has 14 residues. Trimming cost V 3 bases and J 3 bases; bases outside gene matches: 8. Germline CDR1 and CDR2: DFQATT and SNEGSKA (reference sequence). CDR3 region: CSASGRANGYEQYF. The CDR3 DNA reads as TGCAGTGCTAGTGGGAGGGCCAACGGCTACGAGCAGTACTTC.

In this sample, this clonotype turned up a few times. The rearrangement joins TRBV30 to TRBJ1-1; TRBD1 matches 7 bases. There are 12 residues in the CDR3. Germline V gene lookup returns CDR1 GTSNPN and CDR2 SVGIG (reference sequence). V shed 5 bases and J 5 bases; nucleotides not matched to a gene: 5. The CDR3 region is CAWGRGRTEAFF. The CDR3 DNA reads as TGTGCCTGGGGCAGGGGGAGGACTGAAGCTTTCTTT.

This clonotype was seen repeatedly, ten times or more. The genes are TRBV5-1 and TRBJ2-7; maybe TRBD2 (6 bases). Germline CDR1 and CDR2: SGHRS and YFSETQ. The ends were cut back, 4 bases at V and 3 bases at J, with 14 bases in the middle. This CDR3 is built from 14 residues. Written as DNA, the CDR3 is TGCGCCAGCAGCCGGGAGCTAGCAGTCTACGAGCAGTACTTC. Protein product: CASSRELAVYEQYF.

This clonotype occurred a few times. CDR3 in amino acids: CSARDGHSMNTEAFF. CDR3 coding DNA: TGCAGTGCTAGAGATGGGCACAGCATGAACACTGAAGCTTTCTTT. The rearrangement uses TRBV20-1 and TRBJ1-1, with D hard to call. The CDR3 is made up of 15 amino acids. Trimming stripped 0 bases from V and 0 bases from J, with 11 bases between. Germline CDR1 DFQATT, CDR2 SNEGSKA (reference sequence).

In its sample, this clonotype was seen a few times. CDR3 nucleotides: TGTGCCAGCAGCCAAGAGTGGGGGAAGCAGTTCTTC. This codes for CASSQEWGKQFF. The J gene is TRBJ2-1, the V gene TRBV14, with D perhaps being TRBD1 or TRBD2 (5 bases each). CDR1 is SGHDN, CDR2 FVKESK, per germline. V was trimmed by 0 bases and J by 11 bases, leaving 8 bases between them. The CDR3 length is 12 residues. The full variable domain, in which reference TRBV14 and TRBJ2-1 provide the parts outside the CDR3, is EAGVTQFPSHSVIEKGQTVTLRCDPISGHDNLYWYRRVMGKEIKFLLHFVKESKQDESGMPNNRFLAERTGGTYSTLKVQPAELEDSGVYFCASSQEWGKQFFGPGTRLTVL.

This clonotype was detected only a few times. The chain carries TRBV29-1 and TRBJ1-4; D remains ambiguous. Trimming cost V 6 bases and J 6 bases, with 14 bases left between them. The CDR3 length is 13 residues. The germline gives CDR1 SQVTM, CDR2 ANQGSEA. CDR3 DNA: TGCAGCGTGGTTGGGGTTAGAGATGAAAAACTGTTTTTT. Protein product: CSVVGVRDEKLFF. The full variable domain, with the rest looked up from reference TRBV29-1 and TRBJ1-4, is SAVISQKPSRDICQRGTSLTIQCQVDSQVTMMFWYRQQPGQSLTLIATANQGSEATYESGFVIDKFPISRPNLTFSTLTVSNMSPEDSSIYLCSVVGVRDEKLFFGSGTQLSVL.